This TCR beta chain stems from a study of T-cell reconstitution after alpha-beta-depleted transplantation in children. Study-wide results and caveats: Certain patients had high TCRbeta diversity at day 60, and it came from recipient T cells and thymic progenitors that survived. At the one-year point after transplant, T-cell counts and TCRbeta diversity were found to come mostly from T cells that had been newly produced. It was reported that alpha-beta T cells came from several hundred expanded graft clones (about two months after transplant).

This clonotype was detected a few times. The antigen is unknown. V was cut by 3 bases and J by 0 bases, with 12 bases left in between. Per germline, CDR1 SEHNR and CDR2 FQNEAQ (reference sequence). The CDR3 is made up of 17 amino acids. Preparation of the TCRbeta library involved a method that used unique molecular identifiers. TCRdb used MiXCR to reprocess the PCR reads, holding one entry per CDR3 protein. The profile shows approximately 45,000 distinct CDR3 sequences, around half of them singletons. The chain carries TRBV7-9 and TRBJ2-6, with a tentative D call TRBD2 (5 bases). The TCR was taken from a boy under two years old with SCID, due to receive a stem cell transplant. The sample consisted of peripheral blood, taken before TCRalphabeta/CD19-depleted stem cell transplant. The CDR3: CASSLTPGDSGANVLTF. In DNA form, the CDR3 reads TGTGCCAGCAGCTTGACACCCGGGGACTCTGGGGCCAACGTCCTGACTTTC.